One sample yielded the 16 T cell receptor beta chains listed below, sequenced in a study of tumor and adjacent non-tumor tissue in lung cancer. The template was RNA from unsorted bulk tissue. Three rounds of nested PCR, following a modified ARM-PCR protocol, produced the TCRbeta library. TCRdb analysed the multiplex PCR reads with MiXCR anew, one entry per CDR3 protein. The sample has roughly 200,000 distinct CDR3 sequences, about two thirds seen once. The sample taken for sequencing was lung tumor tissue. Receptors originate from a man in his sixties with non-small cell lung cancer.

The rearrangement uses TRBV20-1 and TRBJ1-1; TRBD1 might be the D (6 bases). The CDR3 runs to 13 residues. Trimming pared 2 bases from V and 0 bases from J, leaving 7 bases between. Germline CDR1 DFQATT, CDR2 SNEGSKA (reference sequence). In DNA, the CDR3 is TGCAGTGCTAGACGGGACATGAACACTGAAGCTTTCTTT. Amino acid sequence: CSARRDMNTEAFF.

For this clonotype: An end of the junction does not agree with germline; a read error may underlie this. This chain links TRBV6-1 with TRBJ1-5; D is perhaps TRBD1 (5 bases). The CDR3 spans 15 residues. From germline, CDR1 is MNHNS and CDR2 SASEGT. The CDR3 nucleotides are TGTGCCAACAGTTCGGGCAGGGTAGGGAATCAGCACCAGCATTTT. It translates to CANSSGRVGNQHQHF.

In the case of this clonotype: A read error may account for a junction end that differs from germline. The DNA for the CDR3 is TGTGCCAGCAGCCGTGACAGGACTAACTATGGCCACACCTTC. Protein product: CASSRDRTNYGHTF. The rearrangement joins TRBV12-3 or TRBV12-4 to TRBJ1-2, with D perhaps TRBD1 (6 bases). The CDR3 length is 14 residues.

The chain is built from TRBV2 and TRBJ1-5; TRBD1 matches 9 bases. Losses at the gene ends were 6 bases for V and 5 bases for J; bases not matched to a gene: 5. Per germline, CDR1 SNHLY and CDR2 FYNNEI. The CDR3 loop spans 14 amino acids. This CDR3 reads CASRWDREYQPQHF. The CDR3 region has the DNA TGTGCCAGCAGATGGGACAGGGAATATCAGCCCCAGCATTTT.

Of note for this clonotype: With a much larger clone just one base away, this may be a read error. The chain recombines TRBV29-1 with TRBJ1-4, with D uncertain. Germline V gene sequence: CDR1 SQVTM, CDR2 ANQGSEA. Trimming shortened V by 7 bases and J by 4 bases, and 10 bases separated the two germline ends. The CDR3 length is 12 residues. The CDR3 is CSAGNINEKLFF. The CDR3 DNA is TGCAGCGCGGGGAATATTAATGAAAAACTGTTTTTT.

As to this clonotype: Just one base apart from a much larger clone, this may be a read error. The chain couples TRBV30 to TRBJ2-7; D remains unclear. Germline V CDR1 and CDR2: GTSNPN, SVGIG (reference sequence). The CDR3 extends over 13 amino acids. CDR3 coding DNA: TGTTCCTGGAACCACGGATCCAACAACGAGCAGTACTTC. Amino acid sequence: CSWNHGSNNEQYF.

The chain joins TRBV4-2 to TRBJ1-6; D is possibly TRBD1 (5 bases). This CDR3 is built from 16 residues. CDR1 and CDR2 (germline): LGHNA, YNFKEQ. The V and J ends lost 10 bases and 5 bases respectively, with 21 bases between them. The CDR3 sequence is CANRQIAGTNNSPLHF. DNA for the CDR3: TGTGCCAACAGACAAATAGCCGGGACTAATAATTCACCCCTCCACTTT.

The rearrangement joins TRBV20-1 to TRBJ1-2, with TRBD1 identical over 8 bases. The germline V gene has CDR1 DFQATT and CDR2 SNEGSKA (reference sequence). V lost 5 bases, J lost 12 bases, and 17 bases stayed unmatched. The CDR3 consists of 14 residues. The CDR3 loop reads CSAPIRGPKGGNTF. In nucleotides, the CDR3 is TGCAGTGCTCCCATCAGGGGGCCGAAAGGAGGTAACACCTTC.

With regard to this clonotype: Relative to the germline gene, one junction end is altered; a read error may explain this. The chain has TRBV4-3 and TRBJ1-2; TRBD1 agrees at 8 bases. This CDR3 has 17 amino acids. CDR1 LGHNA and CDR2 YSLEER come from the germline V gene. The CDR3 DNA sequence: TGCGCCGGCAGCCTAGAAGGACAGGGTTCATCGGACTATGGCTACACCTTC. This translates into CAGSLEGQGSSDYGYTF.

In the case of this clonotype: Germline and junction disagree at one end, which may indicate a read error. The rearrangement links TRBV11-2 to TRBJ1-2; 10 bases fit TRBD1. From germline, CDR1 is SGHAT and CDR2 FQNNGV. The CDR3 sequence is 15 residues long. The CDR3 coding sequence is TGTGCCAACAGCCGACGGGGACAGGGGATCTATGGCTACACCTTC. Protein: CANSRRGQGIYGYTF.

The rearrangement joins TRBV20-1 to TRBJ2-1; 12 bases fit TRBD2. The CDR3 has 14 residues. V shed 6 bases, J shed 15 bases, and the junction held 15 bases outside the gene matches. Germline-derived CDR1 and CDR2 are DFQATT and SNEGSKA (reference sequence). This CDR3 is CSAPVLAGGGGRFF. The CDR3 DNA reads TGCAGTGCCCCGGTACTAGCGGGGGGTGGTGGGCGGTTCTTC.

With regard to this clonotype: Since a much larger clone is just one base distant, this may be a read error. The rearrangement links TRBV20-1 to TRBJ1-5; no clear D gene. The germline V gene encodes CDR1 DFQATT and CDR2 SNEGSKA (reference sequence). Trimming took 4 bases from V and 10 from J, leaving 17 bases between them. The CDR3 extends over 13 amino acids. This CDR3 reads CSATYKAVSPQHF. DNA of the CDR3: TGCAGTGCTACATACAAGGCGGTCAGCCCCCAGCATTTT.

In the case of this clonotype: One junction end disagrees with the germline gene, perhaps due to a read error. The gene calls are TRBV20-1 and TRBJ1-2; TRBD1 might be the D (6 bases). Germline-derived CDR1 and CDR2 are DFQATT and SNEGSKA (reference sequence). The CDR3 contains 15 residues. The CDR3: CSASLFRDTRHGYTF. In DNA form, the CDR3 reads TGTAGTGCTAGTCTCTTCCGGGACACCCGCCACGGCTACACCTTC.

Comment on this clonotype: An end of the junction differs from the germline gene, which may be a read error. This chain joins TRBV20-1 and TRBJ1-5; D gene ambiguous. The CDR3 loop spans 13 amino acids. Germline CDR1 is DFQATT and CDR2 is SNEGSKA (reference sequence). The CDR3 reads CSTRAGYGEPQHF. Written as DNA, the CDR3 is TGCAGTACTAGGGCAGGATACGGTGAGCCCCAGCATTTT.

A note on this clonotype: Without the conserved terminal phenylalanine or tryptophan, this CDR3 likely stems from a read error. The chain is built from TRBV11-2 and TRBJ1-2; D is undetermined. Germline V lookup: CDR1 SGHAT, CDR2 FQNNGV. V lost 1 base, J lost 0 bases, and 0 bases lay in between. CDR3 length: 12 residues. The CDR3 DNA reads TGTGCCAGCAGCTTAGCTAACTATGGCTACACCTTA. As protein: CASSLANYGYTL.

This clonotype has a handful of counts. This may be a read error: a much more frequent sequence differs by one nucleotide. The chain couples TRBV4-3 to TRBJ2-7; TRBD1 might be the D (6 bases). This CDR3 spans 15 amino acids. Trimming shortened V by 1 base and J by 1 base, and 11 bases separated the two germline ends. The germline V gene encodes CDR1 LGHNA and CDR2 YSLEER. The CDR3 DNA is TGCGCCAGCAGCCAAGGGGGGCAGGGATCCTACGAGCAGTACTTC. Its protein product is CASSQGGQGSYEQYF.